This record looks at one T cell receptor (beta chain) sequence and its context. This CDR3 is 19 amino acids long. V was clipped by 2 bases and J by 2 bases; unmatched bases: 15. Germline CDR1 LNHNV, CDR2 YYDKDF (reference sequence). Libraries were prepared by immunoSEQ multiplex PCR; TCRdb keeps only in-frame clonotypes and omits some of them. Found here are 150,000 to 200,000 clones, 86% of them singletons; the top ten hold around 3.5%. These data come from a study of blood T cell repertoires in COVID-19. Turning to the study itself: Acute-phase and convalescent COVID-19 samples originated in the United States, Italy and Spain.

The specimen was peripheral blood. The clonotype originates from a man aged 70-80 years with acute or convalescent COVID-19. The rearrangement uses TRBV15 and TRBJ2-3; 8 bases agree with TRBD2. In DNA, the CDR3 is TGTGCCACCAGCAGACCCCCCGCAACTAGCGGATATTACACAGATACGCAGTATTTT. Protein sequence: CATSRPPATSGYYTDTQYF.